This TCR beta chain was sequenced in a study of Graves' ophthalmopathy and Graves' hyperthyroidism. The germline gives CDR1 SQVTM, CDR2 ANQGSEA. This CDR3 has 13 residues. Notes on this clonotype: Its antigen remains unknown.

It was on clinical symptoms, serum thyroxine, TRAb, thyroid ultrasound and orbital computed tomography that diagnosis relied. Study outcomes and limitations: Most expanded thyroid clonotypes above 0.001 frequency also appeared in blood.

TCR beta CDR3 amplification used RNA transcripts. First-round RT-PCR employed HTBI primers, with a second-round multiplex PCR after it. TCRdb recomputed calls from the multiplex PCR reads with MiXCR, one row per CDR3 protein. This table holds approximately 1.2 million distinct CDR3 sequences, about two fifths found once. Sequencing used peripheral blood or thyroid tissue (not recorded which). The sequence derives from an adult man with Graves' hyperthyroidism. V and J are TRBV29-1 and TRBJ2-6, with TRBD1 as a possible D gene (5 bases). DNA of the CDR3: TGCAGACCTCAGGGTTCTGGGGCCAACGTCCTGACTTTC. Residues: CRPQGSGANVLTF.